What follows are 21 T cell receptor beta chains derived from one specimen sequenced in a study of long-term antiretroviral therapy in people with HIV. Survey-level resolution applied to immunoSEQ assay v3.0. Clones were read by immunoSEQ multiplex PCR, and TCRdb kept only the in-frame ones, dropping some. The profile shows roughly 30,000 clones, roughly nine tenths of them singletons. The material sequenced was unsorted PBMCs, taken 3.1 years after starting antiretroviral therapy. The receptors shown here come from a man aged 18 to 29 with HIV.

This chain connects TRBV29-1 to TRBJ1-2; TRBD1 agrees at 9 bases. V shed 3 bases and J 5 bases; nucleotides not matched to a gene: 10. The CDR3 runs to 15 residues. Germline CDR1 reads SQVTM; CDR2 reads ANQGSEA. DNA of the CDR3: TGCAGCGTTGAGGGGGGGACAGGGTTGGGTTATGGCTACACCTTC. It yields the protein CSVEGGTGLGYGYTF.

This clone was seen only once. The genes are TRBV11-2 and TRBJ1-2, with 11 bases identical to TRBD1. After removal of 4 bases from V and 0 bases from J, the junction contained 7 bases not matched to a gene. Per the germline V gene, CDR1 is SGHAT and CDR2 is FQNNGV. The CDR3 totals 17 residues. CDR3 in amino acids: CASSSLPGQGANYGYTF. Written as DNA, the CDR3 is TGTGCCAGCAGCTCCCTCCCGGGACAGGGGGCTAACTATGGCTACACCTTC.

This clone was seen only once. The chain joins TRBV6-6 to TRBJ1-4; D is perhaps TRBD1 (6 bases). In germline, CDR1 is MNHNY, CDR2 SVGAGI (reference sequence). V was pared by 4 bases and J by 8 bases, with 17 bases between. CDR3 size: 15 residues. The CDR3 sequence: CASSSQGLKGEKLFF. The DNA for the CDR3 is TGTGCCAGCAGTTCACAGGGCCTAAAGGGGGAAAAACTGTTTTTT.

This clone came up once. The rearrangement links TRBV27 to TRBJ2-7; a weak D match, TRBD2 (5 bases). Trimming left V 6 bases short and J 3 bases short, with 15 bases between. Germline-derived CDR1 and CDR2 are MNHEY and SMNVEV (reference sequence). CDR3 length: 14 residues. The CDR3 protein is CASSPTGSLYEQYF. The CDR3 DNA is TGTGCCAGCAGCCCGACGGGGTCCCTCTACGAGCAGTACTTC.

This clone showed up just once. V is TRBV29-1 and J is TRBJ1-1; weak D call: TRBD1 (5 bases). CDR1 SQVTM and CDR2 ANQGSEA come from the germline V gene. Trimming removed 2 bases from V and 6 bases from J, with 13 bases in between. The CDR3 consists of 13 residues. Written as DNA, the CDR3 is TGCAGCGTTGAATCGCCCTTGGGGGCTGAAGCTTTCTTT. Translation gives CSVESPLGAEAFF.

The V and J genes are TRBV11-2 and TRBJ1-1, with D uncertain. Trimming shortened V by 6 bases and J by 0 bases, and 14 bases separated the two germline ends. CDR1 is SGHAT and CDR2 is FQNNGV in the germline V gene. This CDR3 spans 15 amino acids. CDR3 in amino acids: CASRLSPPMNTEAFF. CDR3 DNA: TGTGCCAGCAGACTTAGCCCACCGATGAACACTGAAGCTTTCTTT.

The table lists this clone with a count of one. The chain is built from TRBV5-1 and TRBJ2-1; 7 bases fit TRBD2. Germline V lookup: CDR1 SGHRS, CDR2 YFSETQ. The junction had 4 bases not matched to a gene; V was cut back by 0 bases and J by 7 bases. This CDR3 is 14 amino acids long. The CDR3 DNA is TGCGCCAGCAGCTTGGCATGGGGAGGGAATGAGCAGTTCTTC. Translation gives CASSLAWGGNEQFF.

The rearrangement uses TRBV5-1 and TRBJ2-7; D remains ambiguous. Trimming left V 0 bases short and J 1 base short, with 11 bases between. The length of the CDR3 is 15 residues. CDR1 is SGHRS, CDR2 YFSETQ, per germline. CDR3 DNA: TGCGCCAGCAGCTTGGGAACAGTGAGTTCCTACGAGCAGTACTTC. As protein: CASSLGTVSSYEQYF.

The chain has TRBV21-1 and TRBJ1-1; the tabulated D call, TRBD1, remains unverified against the DNA. TRBV21-1 is an annotated pseudogene. The CDR3 contains 16 residues. CDR3 DNA sequence: TGTGCCAGCAGCAAAGAGGGGACAGGGGAAAACACTGAAGCTTTCTTT. It is translated as CASSKEGTGENTEAFF.

The chain links TRBV29-1 to TRBJ1-3; no clear D gene. Per germline, CDR1 SQVTM and CDR2 ANQGSEA. There are 14 residues in the CDR3. V shed 1 base and J shed 0 bases, with 7 bases lying between them. The CDR3 loop is CSVEGVGSGNTIYF. Here the CDR3 DNA reads TGCAGCGTTGAAGGGGTGGGCTCTGGAAACACCATATATTTT.

The V gene is TRBV5-4, the J gene TRBJ2-1; tentatively, D is TRBD1 (6 bases). CDR1 and CDR2 from the germline V gene are SGHNT and YYREEE (reference sequence). Trimming shortened V by 0 bases and J by 3 bases, and 10 bases separated the two germline ends. CDR3 length: 15 amino acids. The CDR3 DNA reads as TGTGCCAGCAGCTTGGGGGGGCAGGACTACAATGAGCAGTTCTTC. Translation: CASSLGGQDYNEQFF.

This chain connects TRBV19 to TRBJ2-3, with 10 bases identical to TRBD2. Germline lookup yields CDR1 LNHDA and CDR2 SQIVND (reference sequence). The V and J ends lost 11 bases and 2 bases, in that order; junction bases with no gene match: 4. The length of the CDR3 is 13 residues. The CDR3 nucleotides read TGTGCCTCACTAGCGGGGAACACAGATACGCAGTATTTT. This codes for CASLAGNTDTQYF.

The rearrangement links TRBV27 to TRBJ2-5; perhaps TRBD1 as D (6 bases). V was clipped by 2 bases and J by 5 bases, with 12 bases between them. CDR1 and CDR2 from the germline V gene are MNHEY and SMNVEV (reference sequence). The CDR3 loop spans 14 amino acids. DNA for the CDR3: TGTGCCAGCAGTTTAACAGGGTTGAAGGAGACCCAGTACTTC. Its protein is CASSLTGLKETQYF.

The chain joins TRBV9 to TRBJ2-5, with 8 bases that match TRBD2. The length of the CDR3 is 16 residues. The ends lost 0 bases at V and 0 bases at J; junction bases unmatched: 4. From germline, CDR1 is SGDLS and CDR2 YYNGEE. CDR3: CASSVGAGGNQETQYF. As DNA, the CDR3 is TGTGCCAGCAGCGTAGGGGCGGGAGGAAACCAAGAGACCCAGTACTTC.

The V gene is TRBV9, the J gene TRBJ1-1; D possibly corresponds to TRBD1 (5 bases). The germline V and J ends were trimmed by 0 bases and 6 bases, with 12 bases remaining between them. This CDR3 is built from 14 residues. In germline, CDR1 is SGDLS, CDR2 YYNGEE. Here the CDR3 DNA reads TGTGCCAGCAGCGTAGGTCCCGGGGGTCCTGAAGCTTTCTTT. As protein: CASSVGPGGPEAFF.

This chain joins TRBV5-1 and TRBJ2-7; D unclear. The germline V and J ends were trimmed by 0 bases and 4 bases, with 8 bases remaining between them. The CDR3 is 13 amino acids. Germline V gene lookup returns CDR1 SGHRS and CDR2 YFSETQ. CDR3 nucleotide sequence: TGCGCCAGCAGCTTGGTAGGTGGATACGAGCAGTACTTC. This encodes CASSLVGGYEQYF.

V usage is TRBV25-1 and J usage is TRBJ1-6, with a weak D call TRBD1 (6 bases). The germline V gene encodes CDR1 MGHDK and CDR2 SYGVNS. The CDR3 runs to 14 residues. Trimming removed 11 bases from V and 10 bases from J, with 21 bases in between. For the CDR3, the DNA is TGTGCCTCAGCAGTGGGAGGGGGTCGATCACCCCTCCACTTT. Its translation: CASAVGGGRSPLHF.

The chain couples TRBV7-9 to TRBJ1-1, with D unresolved. The V gene's germline CDR1 is SEHNR and CDR2 FQNEAQ (reference sequence). The V and J ends lost 3 bases and 0 bases respectively, with 8 bases between them. The CDR3 is 14 amino acids. The chain's CDR3 is CASSFTSLNTEAFF. The CDR3 DNA follows: TGTGCCAGCAGCTTCACCAGCTTGAACACTGAAGCTTTCTTT.

This clone is labeled medium-sized. The chain combines TRBV7-8 with TRBJ1-1; a possible D gene is TRBD1 (6 bases). The ends were cut back, 8 bases at V and 3 bases at J, with 10 bases in the middle. Germline V gives CDR1 SGHVS, CDR2 FQNEAQ. The CDR3 is 12 amino acids. Written as DNA, the CDR3 is TGTGCCAGCCGAACAGGGTACACTGAAGCTTTCTTT. Its protein product is CASRTGYTEAFF.

The V call is TRBV27, the J call TRBJ2-2; 7 positions match TRBD2. CDR3 length: 15 residues. Trimming at V came to 2 bases and at J to 2 bases, leaving 2 bases not matched to a gene. Germline CDR1 is MNHEY and CDR2 is SMNVEV (reference sequence). The CDR3 DNA follows: TGTGCCAGCAGTTTACTAGCGGCTAACACCGGGGAGCTGTTTTTT. This translates into CASSLLAANTGELFF.

This chain uses TRBV9 with TRBJ2-1; D not resolved. The length of the CDR3 is 14 residues. Germline V gene sequence: CDR1 SGDLS, CDR2 YYNGEE. The ends were cut back, 0 bases at V and 8 bases at J, with 12 bases in the middle. The CDR3 nucleotides are TGTGCCAGCAGCGTAGATGGGCTAGTGCATGAGCAGTTCTTC. Its protein is CASSVDGLVHEQFF.